This T cell receptor (beta chain) is from a study of T cell responses to AZD1222 COVID-19 vaccine. The protocol was immunoSEQ multiplex PCR, while the TCRdb copy is restricted to in-frame clones and leaves out a portion. The sample consists of some 130,000 clones, 75% to 90% of them appearing once. The germline V and J ends were trimmed by 5 bases and 5 bases, with 13 bases remaining between them. In germline, CDR1 is LNHDA, CDR2 SQIVND (reference sequence). The CDR3 extends over 14 amino acids. The TCR originated in an adult in good health. The chain employs TRBV19 and TRBJ1-5; no definite D call. The starting material was peripheral blood, obtained on day 0 of AZD1222 vaccination. CDR3 in amino acids: CASSPERGYQPQHF. For the CDR3, the DNA is TGTGCCAGTAGTCCCGAGCGAGGGTATCAGCCCCAGCATTTT.